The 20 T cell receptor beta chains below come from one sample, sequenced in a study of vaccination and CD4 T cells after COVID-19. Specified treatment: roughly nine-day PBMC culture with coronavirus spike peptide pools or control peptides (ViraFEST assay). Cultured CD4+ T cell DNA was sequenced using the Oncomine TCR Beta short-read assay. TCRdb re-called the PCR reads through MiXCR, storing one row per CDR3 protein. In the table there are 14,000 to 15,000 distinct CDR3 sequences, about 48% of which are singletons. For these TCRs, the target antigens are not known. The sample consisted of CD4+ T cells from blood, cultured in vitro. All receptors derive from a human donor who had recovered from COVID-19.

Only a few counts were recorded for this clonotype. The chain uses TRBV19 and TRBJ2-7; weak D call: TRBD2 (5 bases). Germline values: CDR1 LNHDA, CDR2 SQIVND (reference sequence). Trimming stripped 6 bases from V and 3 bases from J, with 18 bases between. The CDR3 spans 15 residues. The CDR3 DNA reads TGTGCCAGTAGGCCCCGGATTTGGGGAGACTACGAGCAGTACTTC. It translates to CASRPRIWGDYEQYF.

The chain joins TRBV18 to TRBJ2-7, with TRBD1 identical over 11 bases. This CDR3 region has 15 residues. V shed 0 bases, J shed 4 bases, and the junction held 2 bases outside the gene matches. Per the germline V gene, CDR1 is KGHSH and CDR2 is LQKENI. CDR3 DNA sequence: TGTGCCAGCTCACCACCCGGGACAGGGGGTTACGAGCAGTACTTC. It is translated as CASSPPGTGGYEQYF.

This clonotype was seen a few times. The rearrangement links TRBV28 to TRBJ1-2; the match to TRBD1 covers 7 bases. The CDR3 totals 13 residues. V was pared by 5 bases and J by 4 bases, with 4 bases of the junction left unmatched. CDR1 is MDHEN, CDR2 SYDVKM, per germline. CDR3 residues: CASSRTGAYGYTF. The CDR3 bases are TGTGCCAGCAGTCGGACAGGAGCCTATGGCTACACCTTC.

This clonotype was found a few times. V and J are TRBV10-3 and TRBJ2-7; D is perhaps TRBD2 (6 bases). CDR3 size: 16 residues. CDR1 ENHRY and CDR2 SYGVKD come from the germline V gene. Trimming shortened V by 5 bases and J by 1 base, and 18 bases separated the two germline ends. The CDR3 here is CAISLGGRDSSYEQYF. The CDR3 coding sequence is TGTGCCATCAGTCTGGGGGGAAGGGACTCTTCCTACGAGCAGTACTTC.

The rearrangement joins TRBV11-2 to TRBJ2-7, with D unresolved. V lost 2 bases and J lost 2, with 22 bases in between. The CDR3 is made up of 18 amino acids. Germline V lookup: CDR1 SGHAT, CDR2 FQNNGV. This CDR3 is CASSLYIGQVGGTYEQYF. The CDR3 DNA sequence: TGTGCCAGCAGCTTATATATCGGGCAGGTGGGTGGAACCTACGAGCAGTACTTC.

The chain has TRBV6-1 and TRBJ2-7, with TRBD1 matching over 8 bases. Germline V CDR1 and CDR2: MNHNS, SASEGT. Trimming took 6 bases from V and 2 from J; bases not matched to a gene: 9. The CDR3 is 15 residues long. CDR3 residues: CASSGQGQVTYEQYF. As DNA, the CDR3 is TGTGCCAGCAGCGGCCAGGGACAGGTAACCTACGAGCAGTACTTC.

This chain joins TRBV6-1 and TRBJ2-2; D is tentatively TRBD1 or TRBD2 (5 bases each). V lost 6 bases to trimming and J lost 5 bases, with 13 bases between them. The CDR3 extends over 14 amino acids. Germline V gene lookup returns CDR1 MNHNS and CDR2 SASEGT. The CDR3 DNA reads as TGTGCCAGCAGGGCCGGGGCATCGACCGGGGAGCTGTTTTTT. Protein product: CASRAGASTGELFF.

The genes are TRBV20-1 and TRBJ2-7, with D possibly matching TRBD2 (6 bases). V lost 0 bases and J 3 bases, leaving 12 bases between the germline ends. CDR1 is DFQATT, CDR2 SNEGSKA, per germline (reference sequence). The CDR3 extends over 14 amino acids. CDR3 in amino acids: CSARDGTSYYEQYF. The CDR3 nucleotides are TGCAGTGCTAGAGATGGCACTAGCTACTACGAGCAGTACTTC.

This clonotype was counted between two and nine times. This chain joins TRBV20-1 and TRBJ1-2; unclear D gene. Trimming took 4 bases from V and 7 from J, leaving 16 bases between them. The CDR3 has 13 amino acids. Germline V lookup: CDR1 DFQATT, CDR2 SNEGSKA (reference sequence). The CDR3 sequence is CSATETAISGYTF. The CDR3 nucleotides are TGCAGTGCTACAGAGACGGCCATCTCTGGCTACACCTTC.

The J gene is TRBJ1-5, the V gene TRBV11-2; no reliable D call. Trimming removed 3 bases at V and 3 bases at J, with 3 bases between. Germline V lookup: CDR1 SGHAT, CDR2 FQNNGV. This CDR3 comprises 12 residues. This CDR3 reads CASSFPNQPQHF. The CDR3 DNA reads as TGTGCCAGCAGCTTCCCCAATCAGCCCCAGCATTTT.

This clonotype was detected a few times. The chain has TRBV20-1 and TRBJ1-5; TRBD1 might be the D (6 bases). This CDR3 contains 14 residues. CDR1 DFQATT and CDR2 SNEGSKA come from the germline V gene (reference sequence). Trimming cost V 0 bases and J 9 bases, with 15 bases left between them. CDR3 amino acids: CSAREGAPHWPQHF. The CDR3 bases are TGCAGTGCTAGAGAGGGGGCCCCACATTGGCCCCAGCATTTT.

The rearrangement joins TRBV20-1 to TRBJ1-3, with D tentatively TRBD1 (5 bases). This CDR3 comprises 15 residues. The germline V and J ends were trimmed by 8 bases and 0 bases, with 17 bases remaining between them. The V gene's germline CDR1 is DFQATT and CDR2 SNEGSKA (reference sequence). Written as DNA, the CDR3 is TGCAGTACGGTCCCTCCAGGGACCTCTGGAAACACCATATATTTT. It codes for CSTVPPGTSGNTIYF.

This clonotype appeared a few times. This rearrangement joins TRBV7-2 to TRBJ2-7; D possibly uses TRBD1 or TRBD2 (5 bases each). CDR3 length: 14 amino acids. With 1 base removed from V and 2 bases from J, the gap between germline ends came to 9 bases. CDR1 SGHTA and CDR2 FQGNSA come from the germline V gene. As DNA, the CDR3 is TGTGCCAGCAGCTTAGGCCTGGGGGCCTACGAGCAGTACTTC. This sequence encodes CASSLGLGAYEQYF.

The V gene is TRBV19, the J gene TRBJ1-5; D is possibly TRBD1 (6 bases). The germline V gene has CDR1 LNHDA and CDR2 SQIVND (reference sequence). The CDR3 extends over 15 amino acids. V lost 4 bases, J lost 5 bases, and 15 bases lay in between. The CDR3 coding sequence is TGTGCCAGTAGTACCGGGACACTGGGGCATCAGCCCCAGCATTTT. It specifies CASSTGTLGHQPQHF. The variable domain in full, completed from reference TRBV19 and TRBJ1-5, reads DGGITQSPKYLFRKEGQNVTLSCEQNLNHDAMYWYRQDPGQGLRLIYYSQIVNDFQKGDIAEGYSVSREKKESFPLTVTSAQKNPTAFYLCASSTGTLGHQPQHFGDGTRLSIL.

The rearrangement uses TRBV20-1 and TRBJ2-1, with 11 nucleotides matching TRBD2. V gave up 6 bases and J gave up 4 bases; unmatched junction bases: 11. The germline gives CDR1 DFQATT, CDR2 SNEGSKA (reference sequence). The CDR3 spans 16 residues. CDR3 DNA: TGCAGTGCCGATGTAGCGGGAGGGCCGAGGTACAATGAGCAGTTCTTC. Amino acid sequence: CSADVAGGPRYNEQFF.

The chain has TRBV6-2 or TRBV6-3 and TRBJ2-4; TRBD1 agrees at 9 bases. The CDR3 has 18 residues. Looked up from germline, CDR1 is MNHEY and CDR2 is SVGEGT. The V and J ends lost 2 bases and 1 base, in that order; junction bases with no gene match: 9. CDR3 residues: CASSYVPGQGFAKNIQYF. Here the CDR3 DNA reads TGTGCCAGCAGTTACGTCCCGGGACAGGGTTTTGCCAAAAACATTCAGTACTTC.

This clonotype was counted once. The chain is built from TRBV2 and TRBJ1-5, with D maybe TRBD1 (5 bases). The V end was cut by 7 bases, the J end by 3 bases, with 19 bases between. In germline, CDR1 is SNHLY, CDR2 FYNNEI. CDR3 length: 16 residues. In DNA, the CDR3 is TGTGCCAGCACCCGCTCGGCCGCAGGGATCAATCAGCCCCAGCATTTT. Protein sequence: CASTRSAAGINQPQHF. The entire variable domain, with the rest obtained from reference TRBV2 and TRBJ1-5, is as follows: EPEVTQTPSHQVTQMGQEVILRCVPISNHLYFYWYRQILGQKVEFLVSFYNNEISEKSEIFDDQFSVERPDGSNFTLKIRSTKLEDSAMYFCASTRSAAGINQPQHFGDGTRLSIL.

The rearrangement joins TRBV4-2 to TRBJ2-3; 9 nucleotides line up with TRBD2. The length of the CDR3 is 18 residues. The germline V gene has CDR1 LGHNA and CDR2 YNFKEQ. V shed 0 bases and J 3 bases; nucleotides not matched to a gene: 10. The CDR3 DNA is TGTGCCAGCAGCCAAGATTATGGGCGGGGGGGCCCAACAGATACGCAGTATTTT. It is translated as CASSQDYGRGGPTDTQYF.

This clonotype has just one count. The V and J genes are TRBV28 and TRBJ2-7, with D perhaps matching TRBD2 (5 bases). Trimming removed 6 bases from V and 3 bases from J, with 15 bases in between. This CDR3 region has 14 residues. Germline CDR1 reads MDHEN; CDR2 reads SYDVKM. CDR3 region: CASRQSGSHYEQYF. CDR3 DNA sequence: TGTGCCAGCAGGCAAAGCGGATCTCACTACGAGCAGTACTTC.

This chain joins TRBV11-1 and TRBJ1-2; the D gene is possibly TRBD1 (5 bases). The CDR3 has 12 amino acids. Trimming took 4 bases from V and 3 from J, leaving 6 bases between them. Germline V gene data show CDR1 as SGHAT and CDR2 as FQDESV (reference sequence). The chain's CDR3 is CASSWGHYGYTF. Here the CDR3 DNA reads TGTGCCAGCAGCTGGGGCCACTATGGCTACACCTTC.